This entry lists 28 T cell receptor beta chains sequenced from one sample in a study of shared clonotypes between healthy human individuals (TCRdb year 2020). The library was obtained by the immunoSEQ multiplex PCR assay. Sourced from immuneACCESS, this table was stored by TCRdb with only in-frame sequences that have V and J called. A share of the clones is absent; for the studies checked, an unresolved V gene accounts for under half, and the remainder has no known explanation. The sample records about 1.1 million clones, approximately 80% of which are singletons. Clones ranked in the top ten supply 0.89% of the sample. The sequenced sample consisted of memory CD4+ T cells from PBMCs. In the paper's terms, the cell subset or site label means: CD45RA-negative fraction. These receptor sequences come from a young man in good health. Some clones in this sample may be carry-over from other donors' samples.

The CDR3 DNA follows: TGTGCCAGCACCTGGGGCACCGGGGAGCTGTTTTTT. This translates into CASTWGTGELFF. V gene TRBV7-9 combines with J gene TRBJ2-2; D gene ambiguous. This CDR3 contains 12 residues. V lost 7 bases and J lost 4, with 7 bases in between. From germline, CDR1 is SEHNR and CDR2 FQNEAQ (reference sequence).

This rearrangement joins TRBV28 to TRBJ2-7; 11 bases match TRBD2. V dropped 3 bases and J dropped 0; count of bases not matched to a gene: 4. CDR3 length: 16 amino acids. The germline V gene has CDR1 MDHEN and CDR2 SYDVKM. CDR3: CASSFRTSGYSYEQYF. DNA of the CDR3: TGTGCCAGCAGTTTTAGGACTAGCGGGTACTCCTACGAGCAGTACTTC.

The chain is built from TRBV19 and TRBJ1-5; 9 bases map to TRBD1. Per germline, CDR1 LNHDA and CDR2 SQIVND (reference sequence). This CDR3 comprises 16 residues. Trimming removed 5 bases from V and 5 bases from J; junction bases left unmatched: 10. For the CDR3, the DNA is TGTGCCAGTAGTCCCCGGGGACAGGGACCCTATCAGCCCCAGCATTTT. Its translation is CASSPRGQGPYQPQHF.

This clone has just one count. The chain employs TRBV27 and TRBJ1-4; D is unresolved. CDR3 length equals 16 residues. Germline CDR1 is MNHEY and CDR2 is SMNVEV (reference sequence). The germline V and J ends were trimmed by 3 bases and 0 bases, with 11 bases remaining between them. DNA of the CDR3: TGTGCCAGCAGTTTGCGACCTCCCGCAACTAATGAAAAACTGTTTTTT. Its translation is CASSLRPPATNEKLFF.

V usage is TRBV30 and J usage is TRBJ1-4; 9 positions match TRBD1. This CDR3 has 14 residues. CDR1 and CDR2 (germline): GTSNPN, SVGIG (reference sequence). The V gene end was trimmed by 2 bases and the J gene end by 11 bases; junction bases not matched to a gene: 9. Here the CDR3 DNA reads TGTGCCTGGAGTTCAACCGGGACAGGGATGAAACTGTTTTTT. Encoded protein: CAWSSTGTGMKLFF. Based on the CDR3 plus reference TRBV30 and TRBJ1-4, the full variable domain is SQTIHQWPATLVQPVGSPLSLECTVEGTSNPNLYWYRQAAGRGLQLLFYSVGIGQISSEVPQNLSASRPQDRQFILSSKKLLLSDSGFYLCAWSSTGTGMKLFFGSGTQLSVL.

The chain carries TRBV11-2 and TRBJ2-5, with 9 bases aligning to TRBD1. The J call may be incorrect, as the DNA end agrees better with TRBJ2-7. The germline CDR1 and CDR2 sequences are SGHAT and FQNNGV. The CDR3 totals 15 residues. The CDR3 coding sequence is TGTGCCAGCAGCTTAGGTCTCGGGACAGGGAACGAGCAGTACTTC. This sequence encodes CASSLGLGTGNEQYF.

This sequence joins TRBV9 and TRBJ1-4, with 7 bases that match TRBD1. The germline CDR1 and CDR2 sequences are SGDLS and YYNGEE. This CDR3 is 15 amino acids long. After removal of 3 bases from V and 7 bases from J, the junction contained 9 bases not matched to a gene. CDR3 sequence: CASSGSGQNFEKLFF. CDR3 nucleotide sequence: TGTGCCAGCAGCGGATCGGGACAGAATTTTGAAAAACTGTTTTTT.

The rearrangement links TRBV5-4 to TRBJ2-2; D remains unclear. The germline V gene encodes CDR1 SGHNT and CDR2 YYREEE (reference sequence). The CDR3 has 15 amino acids. V was pared by 4 bases and J by 0 bases, with 10 bases between. The CDR3 nucleotides are TGTGCCAGCAGCCCCCCGAGAGCGAACACCGGGGAGCTGTTTTTT. Protein: CASSPPRANTGELFF.

The J gene is TRBJ1-2, the V gene TRBV7-2; 7 nucleotides line up with TRBD1. Germline-derived CDR1 and CDR2 are SGHTA and FQGNSA. The CDR3 runs 12 residues. The V and J ends lost 4 bases and 13 bases, in that order; junction bases with no gene match: 9. The DNA for the CDR3 is TGTGCCAGCAGCTCCCGGACAGGACCTTCCACCTTC. Protein: CASSSRTGPSTF.

The V and J genes are TRBV28 and TRBJ2-3, with D perhaps being TRBD1 or TRBD2 (6 bases each). Trimming left V 8 bases short and J 9 bases short, with 12 bases between. The CDR3 consists of 11 residues. The germline CDR1 and CDR2 sequences are MDHEN and SYDVKM. CDR3 loop: CASGGRGTQYF. CDR3 coding DNA: TGTGCCAGCGGGGGCCGGGGGACGCAGTATTTT. Filled out from reference TRBV28 and TRBJ2-3, the complete variable domain reads DVKVTQSSRYLVKRTGEKVFLECVQDMDHENMFWYRQDPGLGLRLIYFSYDVKMKEKGDIPEGYSVSREKKERFSLILESASTNQTSMYLCASGGRGTQYFGPGTRLTVL.

The chain uses TRBV30 and TRBJ2-2; D could derive from TRBD1 or TRBD2 (5 bases each). This CDR3 spans 12 amino acids. The V gene's germline CDR1 is GTSNPN and CDR2 SVGIG (reference sequence). Trimming took 5 bases from V and 7 from J, leaving 11 bases between them. CDR3 residues: CAWGGAGGELFF. The CDR3 region has the DNA TGTGCCTGGGGGGGAGCCGGCGGGGAGCTGTTTTTT.

The V and J genes are TRBV7-9 and TRBJ2-3, with 12 bases aligning to TRBD2. Germline CDR1 and CDR2: SEHNR and FQNEAQ (reference sequence). The CDR3 loop spans 15 amino acids. V shed 3 bases and J 4 bases; nucleotides not matched to a gene: 2. CDR3 DNA: TGTGCCAGCAGCTTTCTAGCGGGAGGGTCAGATACGCAGTATTTT. It specifies CASSFLAGGSDTQYF. Full variable domain (outside the CDR3, taken from reference TRBV7-9 and TRBJ2-3): DTGVSQNPRHKITKRGQNVTFRCDPISEHNRLYWYRQTLGQGPEFLTYFQNEAQLEKSRLLSDRFSAERPKGSFSTLEIQRTEQGDSAMYLCASSFLAGGSDTQYFGPGTRLTVL.

Turning to this clone: Additional DNA sequences in this sample encode the identical CDR3. V is TRBV28 and J is TRBJ1-5; 7 nucleotides match TRBD1. J lost 2 bases, V lost 2 bases, and 3 bases had no gene match. The germline gives CDR1 MDHEN, CDR2 SYDVKM. The CDR3 loop spans 15 amino acids. This chain's CDR3 is CASSLITGGNQPQHF. CDR3 DNA: TGTGCCAGCAGTTTAATTACAGGGGGCAATCAGCCCCAGCATTTT.

This clone was observed a single time. The chain has TRBV29-1 and TRBJ2-3; TRBD1 matches 8 bases. CDR1 is SQVTM and CDR2 is ANQGSEA in the germline V gene. The CDR3 is 12 amino acids. V dropped 6 bases and J dropped 5; count of bases not matched to a gene: 4. The CDR3: CSVQGAGDTQYF. CDR3 DNA sequence: TGCAGCGTCCAGGGGGCAGGAGATACGCAGTATTTT.

The genes are TRBV11-2 and TRBJ2-2; TRBD2 matches at 9 bases. Germline trimming cut 3 bases from V and 1 base from J; bases unmatched to any gene: 3. The CDR3 consists of 16 residues. Germline V lookup: CDR1 SGHAT, CDR2 FQNNGV. The DNA for the CDR3 is TGTGCCAGCAGCTTTCGACTAGCGGTGAACACCGGGGAGCTGTTTTTT. Amino acid sequence: CASSFRLAVNTGELFF.

This clone was seen more than once but under ten times. CDR3 sequence reads: CASSLDQGSTEAFF. CDR3 nucleotide sequence: TGTGCCAGCAGCTTGGACCAGGGGAGCACTGAAGCTTTCTTT. The chain employs TRBV7-9 and TRBJ1-1, with D perhaps TRBD1 (6 bases). V lost 3 bases and J 4 bases, leaving 12 bases between the germline ends. The CDR3 loop spans 14 amino acids. CDR1 and CDR2 (germline): SEHNR, FQNEAQ (reference sequence).

The chain joins TRBV6-5 to TRBJ2-7, with D perhaps assigned TRBD1 or TRBD2 (5 bases each). CDR1 is MNHEY and CDR2 is SVGAGI in the germline V gene. Trimming pared 2 bases from V and 1 base from J, leaving 12 bases between. The CDR3 is 15 amino acids. The CDR3 spells CASSYQRDPSYEQYF. Written as DNA, the CDR3 is TGTGCCAGCAGTTACCAGAGGGACCCTTCCTACGAGCAGTACTTC.

This chain joins TRBV5-1 and TRBJ2-3; 9 bases map to TRBD2. The germline CDR1 and CDR2 sequences are SGHRS and YFSETQ. V was clipped by 2 bases and J by 2 bases; unmatched bases: 12. The CDR3 length is 18 residues. The CDR3 coding sequence is TGCGCCAGCAGCTTCTACCCGACTAGCGGATCCTACACAGATACGCAGTATTTT. This translates into CASSFYPTSGSYTDTQYF.

The chain uses TRBV30 and TRBJ2-1, with D perhaps matching TRBD2 (6 bases). CDR3 length equals 11 residues. Trimming took 5 bases from V and 6 from J, leaving 8 bases between them. Germline CDR1 reads GTSNPN; CDR2 reads SVGIG (reference sequence). CDR3 region: CAWGTFNEQFF. The CDR3 region has the DNA TGTGCCTGGGGGACTTTCAATGAGCAGTTCTTC.

This clone came up a few times. The chain carries TRBV28 and TRBJ1-1, with a weak D call TRBD1 (5 bases). The germline V gene has CDR1 MDHEN and CDR2 SYDVKM. The CDR3 has 16 residues. With 3 bases removed from V and 1 base from J, the gap between germline ends came to 15 bases. The CDR3 coding sequence is TGTGCCAGCAGTTTGTGGGGCCTGGGAACGAACACTGAAGCTTTCTTT. Protein product: CASSLWGLGTNTEAFF.

The chain combines TRBV29-1 with TRBJ2-7, with TRBD2 matching 12 bases. With V trimmed by 4 bases and J by 2 bases, 3 bases remained unmatched. The CDR3 is made up of 14 amino acids. CDR1 SQVTM and CDR2 ANQGSEA come from the germline V gene. CDR3 DNA sequence: TGCAGCGTTGTGACTAGCGGGAGCCCCTACGAGCAGTACTTC. It codes for CSVVTSGSPYEQYF.

The rearrangement uses TRBV5-1 and TRBJ2-5; TRBD2 aligns across 7 bases. Germline V gene lookup returns CDR1 SGHRS and CDR2 YFSETQ. The CDR3 is made up of 16 amino acids. V lost 0 bases and J lost 4; bases outside the gene matches: 9. In DNA, the CDR3 is TGCGCCAGCAGCTTGGAGGGTTCTAGCGGTTCAGAGACCCAGTACTTC. It translates to CASSLEGSSGSETQYF. Full variable domain (rest looked up from reference TRBV5-1 and TRBJ2-5): KAGVTQTPRYLIKTRGQQVTLSCSPISGHRSVSWYQQTPGQGLQFLFEYFSETQRNKGNFPGRFSGRQFSNSRSEMNVSTLELGDSALYLCASSLEGSSGSETQYFGPGTRLLVL.

The chain employs TRBV5-6 and TRBJ2-1; TRBD2 might be the D (6 bases). The CDR3 runs 16 residues. In germline, CDR1 is SGHDT, CDR2 YYEEEE. V lost 4 bases and J 1 base, leaving 15 bases between the germline ends. The CDR3 protein is CASSGPGLVSYNEQFF. In DNA form, the CDR3 reads TGTGCCAGCAGCGGACCGGGACTCGTATCCTACAATGAGCAGTTCTTC.

V and J are TRBV11-1 and TRBJ2-2; TRBD2 aligns across 10 bases. The germline V gene has CDR1 SGHAT and CDR2 FQDESV (reference sequence). J gave up 4 bases and V 2 bases, and 4 bases lay outside the gene matches. The CDR3 loop spans 16 amino acids. CDR3 in DNA: TGTGCCAGCAGCTTACAAAGCGGGAGGGCCACCGGGGAGCTGTTTTTT. It encodes CASSLQSGRATGELFF.

This clone appeared once. In DNA form, the CDR3 reads TGTGCCAGCAGTTTAGGGCCGGGACGCGACACTGAAGCTTTCTTT. It yields the protein CASSLGPGRDTEAFF. V is TRBV27 and J is TRBJ1-1, with a weak D call TRBD1 (5 bases). This CDR3 has 15 amino acids. V dropped 2 bases and J dropped 3 bases, with 13 bases sitting between them. Germline V CDR1 and CDR2: MNHEY, SMNVEV (reference sequence).

This clone was seen only a few times. The chain uses TRBV5-5 and TRBJ1-1, with D hard to call. V was clipped by 4 bases and J by 4 bases, with 17 bases between them. Germline V gene data show CDR1 as SGHKS and CDR2 as YYEKEE (reference sequence). The CDR3 has 15 amino acids. CDR3 nucleotide sequence: TGTGCCAGCAGCCCCCGTGGAGGGAGTGCCACTGAAGCTTTCTTT. As protein: CASSPRGGSATEAFF.

The chain recombines TRBV10-2 with TRBJ2-2; D tentatively fits TRBD1 or TRBD2 (5 bases each). Germline CDR1 reads WSHSY; CDR2 reads SAAADI. The CDR3 runs to 16 residues. V was trimmed by 1 base and J by 4 bases, leaving 13 bases between them. The CDR3 here is CASSELVRGVTGELFF. CDR3 DNA: TGCGCCAGCAGTGAGTTAGTCCGAGGGGTCACCGGGGAGCTGTTTTTT.

At least ten counts were recorded for this clone. The J gene is TRBJ1-1, the V gene TRBV4-2; maybe TRBD1 (5 bases). Per the germline V gene, CDR1 is LGHNA and CDR2 is YNFKEQ. CDR3 size: 17 residues. V dropped 1 base and J dropped 0 bases, with 15 bases sitting between them. CDR3 DNA: TGTGCCAGCAGCCAAGGGGGCCCGGGCCGCATGAACACTGAAGCTTTCTTT. This sequence encodes CASSQGGPGRMNTEAFF.